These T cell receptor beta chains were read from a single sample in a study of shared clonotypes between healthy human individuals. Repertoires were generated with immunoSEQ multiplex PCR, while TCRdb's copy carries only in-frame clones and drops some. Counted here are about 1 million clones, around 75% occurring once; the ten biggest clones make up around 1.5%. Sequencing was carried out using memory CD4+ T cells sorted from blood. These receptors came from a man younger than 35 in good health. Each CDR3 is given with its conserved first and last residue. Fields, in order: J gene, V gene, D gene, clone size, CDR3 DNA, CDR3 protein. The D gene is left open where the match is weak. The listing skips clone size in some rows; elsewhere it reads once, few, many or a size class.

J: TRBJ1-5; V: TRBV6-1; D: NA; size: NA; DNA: TGTGCCAGCAGTGAAGGGGGGGGCAACAGCAATCAGCCCCAGCATTTT; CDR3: CASSEGGGNSNQPQHF
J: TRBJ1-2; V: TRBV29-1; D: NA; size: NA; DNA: TGCAGCGTCAAGGTACTCGATGGCTACACCTTC; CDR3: CSVKVLDGYTF
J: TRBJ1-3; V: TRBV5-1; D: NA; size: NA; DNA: TGCGCCAGCAGCTTGGATTCAGGCTCTGGAAACACCATATATTTT; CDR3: CASSLDSGSGNTIYF
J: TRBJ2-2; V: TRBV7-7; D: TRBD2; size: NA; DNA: TGTGCTAGCAGCTTAACAGCGGGAAGCACCGGGGAGCTGTTTTTT; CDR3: CASSLTAGSTGELFF
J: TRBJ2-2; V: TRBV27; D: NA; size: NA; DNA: TGTGCCAGCAGCCCACGTCTGCGGGGAACGAACACCGGGGAGCTGTTTTTT; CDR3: CASSPRLRGTNTGELFF
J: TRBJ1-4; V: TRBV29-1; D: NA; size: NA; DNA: TGCAGCGTTGGGGCGGGGATAACTAATGAAAAACTGTTTTTT; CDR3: CSVGAGITNEKLFF
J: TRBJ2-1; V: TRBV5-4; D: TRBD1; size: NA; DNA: TGTGCCAGCAGCTGGACCGGGACAGGGAGCTCCTACAATGAGCAGTTCTTC; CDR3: CASSWTGTGSSYNEQFF
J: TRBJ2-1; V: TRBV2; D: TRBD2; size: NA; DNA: TGTGCCAGCAGTTGGCTAGCGGGAGTTGGTGAGCAGTTCTTC; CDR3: CASSWLAGVGEQFF
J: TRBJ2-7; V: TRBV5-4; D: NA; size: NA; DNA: TGTGCCAGCAGCCTCAGCTTATACGAGCAGTACTTC; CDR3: CASSLSLYEQYF
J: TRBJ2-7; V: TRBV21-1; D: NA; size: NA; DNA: TGTGCCAGCAGCAAAGCGCTGGAAGAGGGGGGGTCCTACGAGCAGTACTTC; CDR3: CASSKALEEGGSYEQYF
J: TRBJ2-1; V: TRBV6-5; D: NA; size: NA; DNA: TGTGCCAGCAGTTCGGTGGCTGCTGAGCAGTTCTTC; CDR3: CASSSVAAEQFF
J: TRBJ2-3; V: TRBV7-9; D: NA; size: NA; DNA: TGTGCCAGCAGCTCCAGGTCGGGAGATACGCAGTATTTT; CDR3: CASSSRSGDTQYF
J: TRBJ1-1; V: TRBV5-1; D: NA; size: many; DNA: TGCGCCAGCAGCTTGCTATCAGGAGGGAACACTGAAGCTTTCTTT; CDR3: CASSLLSGGNTEAFF
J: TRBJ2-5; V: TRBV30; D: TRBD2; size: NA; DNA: TGTGCCTGGAGTGTGGATTTCTGGCGGGAGGTACAAGAGACCCAGTACTTC; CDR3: CAWSVDFWREVQETQYF
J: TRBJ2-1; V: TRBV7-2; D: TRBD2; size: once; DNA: TGTGCCAGCAGCTTATCAGGGACTAGAGAGTTCTTC; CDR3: CASSLSGTREFF
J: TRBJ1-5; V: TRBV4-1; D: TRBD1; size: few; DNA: TGCGCCAGCAGCCAAGTGACAGGGTCTTCTCAGCCCCAGCATTTT; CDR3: CASSQVTGSSQPQHF
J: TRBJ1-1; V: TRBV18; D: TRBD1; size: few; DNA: TGTGCCAGCTCGCGACAGGGGTTAGGAGAAGCTTTCTTT; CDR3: CASSRQGLGEAFF
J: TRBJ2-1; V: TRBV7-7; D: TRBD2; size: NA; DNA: TGTGCTAGCAGCTCGTTAGCGGGATCTTACAATGAGCAGTTCTTC; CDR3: CASSSLAGSYNEQFF
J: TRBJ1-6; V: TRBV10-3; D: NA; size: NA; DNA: TGTGCCATCAGTATGGGTGGCTCCTATAATTCACCCCTCCACTTT; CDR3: CAISMGGSYNSPLHF
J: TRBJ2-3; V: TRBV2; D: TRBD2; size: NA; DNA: TGTGCCAGCAGTGGCCGGGGGGGCGTAACAGATACGCAGTATTTT; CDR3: CASSGRGGVTDTQYF
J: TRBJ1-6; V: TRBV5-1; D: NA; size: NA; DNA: TGCGCCAGCAGTCGGGAGAGCTCCTATAATTCACCCCTCCACTTT; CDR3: CASSRESSYNSPLHF
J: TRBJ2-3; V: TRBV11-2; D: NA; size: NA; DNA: TGTGCCAGCAGCCGTAACAGGGGCACAGATACGCAGTATTTT; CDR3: CASSRNRGTDTQYF
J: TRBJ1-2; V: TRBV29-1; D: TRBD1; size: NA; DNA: TGCAGCGTTCGACAGGGGGCGTCTGGCTACACCTTC; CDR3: CSVRQGASGYTF
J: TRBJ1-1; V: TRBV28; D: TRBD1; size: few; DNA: TGTGCCACCTGGGACAGGGTCACTGAAGCTTTCTTT; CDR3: CATWDRVTEAFF
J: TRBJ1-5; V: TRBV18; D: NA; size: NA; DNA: TGTGCCAGCTCACCGGGAGTCAATCAGCCCCAGCATTTT; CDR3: CASSPGVNQPQHF
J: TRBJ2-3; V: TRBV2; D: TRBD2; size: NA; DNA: TGTGCCAGCAGTAAGGGACTAGCGGGCACAGATACGCAGTATTTT; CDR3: CASSKGLAGTDTQYF
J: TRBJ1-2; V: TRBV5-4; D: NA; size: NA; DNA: TGTGCCAGCAGGAAGAGCGTACCAGAGACCTATGGCTACACCTTC; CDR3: CASRKSVPETYGYTF
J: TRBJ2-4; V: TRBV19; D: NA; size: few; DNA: TGTGCCAGTAGTAATGGGGGCTTTTCAGCCAAAAACATTCAGTACTTC; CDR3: CASSNGGFSAKNIQYF
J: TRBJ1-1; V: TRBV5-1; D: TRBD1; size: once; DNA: TGCGCCAGCGCTACAGGGGGGCGCGGACCTGAAGCTTTCTTT; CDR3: CASATGGRGPEAFF
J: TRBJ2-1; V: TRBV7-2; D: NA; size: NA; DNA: TGTGCCAGCAGCTTAACCAGGGACAATGAGCAGTTCTTC; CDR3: CASSLTRDNEQFF
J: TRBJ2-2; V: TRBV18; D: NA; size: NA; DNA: TGTGCCAGCTCACCGATCGGGACCCTACTAGTGAACACCGGGGAGCTGTTTTTT; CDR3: CASSPIGTLLVNTGELFF
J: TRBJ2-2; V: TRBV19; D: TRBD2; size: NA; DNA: TGTGCCAGTAGTATCGGGACTAGCGGGAAGGTCGGGGAGCTGTTTTTT; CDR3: CASSIGTSGKVGELFF
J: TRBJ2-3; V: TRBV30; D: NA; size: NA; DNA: TGTGCCTGGAGTTTCTTGCGGCGGAGCAGCGATACGCAGTATTTT; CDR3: CAWSFLRRSSDTQYF
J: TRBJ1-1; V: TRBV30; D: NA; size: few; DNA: TGTGCCTGGAGTGTTCAGGGAAACACTGAAGCTTTCTTT; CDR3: CAWSVQGNTEAFF
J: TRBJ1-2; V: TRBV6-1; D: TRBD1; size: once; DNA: TGTGCCAGCAGTGGAGTAGGGACAGGGAAGAAAAACTATGGCTACACCTTC; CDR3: CASSGVGTGKKNYGYTF
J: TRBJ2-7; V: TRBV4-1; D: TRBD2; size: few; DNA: TGCGCCAGCAGCCAAGATCCTCCAGCGGGGGACTACGAGCAGTACTTC; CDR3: CASSQDPPAGDYEQYF
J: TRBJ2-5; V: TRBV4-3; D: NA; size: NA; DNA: TGCGCCAGCAGCCAAAACTTCGCGGGGGAGACCCAGTACTTC; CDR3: CASSQNFAGETQYF
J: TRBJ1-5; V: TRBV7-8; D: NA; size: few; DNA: TGTGCCAGCAGCTTAGAGCGACTCGGCAATCAGCCCCAGCATTTT; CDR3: CASSLERLGNQPQHF
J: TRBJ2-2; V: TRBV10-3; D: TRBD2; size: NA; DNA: TGTGCCATCAGTGAACGGGAGGAAAGGGGCGGGGAGCTGTTTTTT; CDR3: CAISEREERGGELFF
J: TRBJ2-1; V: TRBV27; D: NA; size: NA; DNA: TGTGCCAGCAGTCCCATGTGGGAGGTCTCCTACAATGAGCAGTTCTTC; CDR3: CASSPMWEVSYNEQFF
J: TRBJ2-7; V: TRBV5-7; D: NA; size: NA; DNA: TGTGCCAGCAGCCCCCGTAGCTCCTACGAGCAGTACTTC; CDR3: CASSPRSSYEQYF
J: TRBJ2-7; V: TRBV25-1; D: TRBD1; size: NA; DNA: TGTGCCAGCAGTGGGTACAGGAACAGGGGTTCAGAGCAGTACTTC; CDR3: CASSGYRNRGSEQYF
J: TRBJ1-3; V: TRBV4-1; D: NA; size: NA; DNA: TGCGCCAGCAGTCTTGGACAGGGAAACACCATATATTTT; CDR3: CASSLGQGNTIYF